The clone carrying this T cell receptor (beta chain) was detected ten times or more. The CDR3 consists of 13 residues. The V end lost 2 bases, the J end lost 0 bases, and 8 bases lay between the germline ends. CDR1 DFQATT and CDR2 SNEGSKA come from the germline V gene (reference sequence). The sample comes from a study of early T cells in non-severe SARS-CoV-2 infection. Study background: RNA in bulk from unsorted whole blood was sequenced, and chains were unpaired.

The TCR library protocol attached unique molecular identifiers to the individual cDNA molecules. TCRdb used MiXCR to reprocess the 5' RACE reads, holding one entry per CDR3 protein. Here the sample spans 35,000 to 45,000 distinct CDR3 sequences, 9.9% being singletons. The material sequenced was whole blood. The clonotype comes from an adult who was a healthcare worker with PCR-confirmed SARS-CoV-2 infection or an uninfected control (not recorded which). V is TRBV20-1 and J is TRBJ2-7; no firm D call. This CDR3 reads CSARSGYSYEQYF. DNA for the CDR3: TGCAGTGCTAGATCAGGTTACTCCTACGAGCAGTACTTC.